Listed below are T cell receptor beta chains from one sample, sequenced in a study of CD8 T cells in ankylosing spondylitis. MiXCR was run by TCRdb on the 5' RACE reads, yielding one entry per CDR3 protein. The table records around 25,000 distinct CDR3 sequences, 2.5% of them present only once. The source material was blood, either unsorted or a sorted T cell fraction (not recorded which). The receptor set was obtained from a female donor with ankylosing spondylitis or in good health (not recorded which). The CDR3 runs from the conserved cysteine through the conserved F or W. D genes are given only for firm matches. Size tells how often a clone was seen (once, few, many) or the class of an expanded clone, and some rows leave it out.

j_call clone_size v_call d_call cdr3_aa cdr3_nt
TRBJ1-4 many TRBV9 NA CASSVDGEKLFF TGTGCCAGCAGCGTAGACGGTGAAAAACTGTTTTTT
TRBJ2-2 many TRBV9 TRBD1 CASSPQTGGPSGELFF TGTGCCAGCAGCCCCCAGACAGGGGGCCCGTCCGGGGAGCTGTTTTTT
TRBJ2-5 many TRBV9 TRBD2 CASSVSGGRGMETQYF TGTGCCAGCAGCGTGAGCGGGGGCCGGGGTATGGAGACCCAGTACTTC
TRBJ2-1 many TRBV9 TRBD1 CASSVQTGQGNNEQFF TGTGCCAGCAGCGTCCAGACCGGACAGGGGAACAATGAGCAGTTCTTC
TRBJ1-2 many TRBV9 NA CASSPLLAVTSNYGYTF TGTGCCAGCAGCCCCCTCTTAGCCGTGACATCTAACTATGGCTACACCTTC
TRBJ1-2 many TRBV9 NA CASSPAENYGYTF TGTGCCAGCAGCCCTGCGGAGAACTATGGCTACACCTTC
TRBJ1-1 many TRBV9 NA CASSVGSQSGYTEAFF TGTGCCAGCAGCGTAGGATCCCAGTCAGGGTACACTGAAGCTTTCTTT
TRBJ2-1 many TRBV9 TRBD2 CASSVGQLAGGGYNEQFF TGTGCCAGCAGCGTAGGGCAGCTAGCGGGAGGGGGGTACAATGAGCAGTTCTTC
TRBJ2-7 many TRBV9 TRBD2 CASSPIAGGIYEQYF TGTGCCAGCAGCCCTATAGCGGGAGGGATCTACGAGCAGTACTTC
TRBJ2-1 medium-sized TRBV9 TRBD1 CASSAGQDNEQFF TGTGCCAGCAGCGCGGGACAGGACAATGAGCAGTTCTTC
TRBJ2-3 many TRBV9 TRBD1 CASSASGTGEDTQYF TGTGCCAGCAGCGCCTCCGGGACAGGGGAAGATACGCAGTATTTT
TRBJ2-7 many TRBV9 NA CASSVDWGTSYEQYF TGTGCCAGCAGCGTAGACTGGGGTACCTCCTACGAGCAGTACTTC
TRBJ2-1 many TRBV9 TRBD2 CASSPRGGSGGSNEQFF TGTGCCAGCAGCCCCCGGGGGGGGAGCGGGGGGTCCAATGAGCAGTTCTTC
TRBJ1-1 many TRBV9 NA CASSVGPPTANTEAFF TGTGCCAGCAGCGTAGGACCACCTACGGCCAACACTGAAGCTTTCTTT
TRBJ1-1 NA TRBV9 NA CASSVVDSYTEAFF TGTGCCAGCAGCGTAGTGGACTCTTACACTGAAGCTTTCTTT
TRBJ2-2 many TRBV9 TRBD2 CASSVAPLAGGNTGELFF TGTGCCAGCAGCGTAGCCCCTCTAGCGGGAGGGAACACCGGGGAGCTGTTTTTT
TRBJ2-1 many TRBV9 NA CASSAPGTQLTNEQFF TGTGCCAGCAGCGCACCCGGGACTCAGCTCACCAATGAGCAGTTCTTC
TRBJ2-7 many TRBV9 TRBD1 CASSGPLATGLSQRRQYF TGTGCCAGCAGCGGACCTCTCGCGACAGGGTTAAGCCAGCGTCGGCAGTACTTC
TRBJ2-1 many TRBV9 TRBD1 CASSPGQGALGGEQFF TGTGCCAGCAGCCCCGGACAGGGTGCCCTCGGGGGCGAGCAGTTCTTC
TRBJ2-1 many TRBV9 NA CASSVSGAGRNEQFF TGTGCCAGCAGCGTATCCGGGGCAGGGCGCAATGAGCAGTTCTTC
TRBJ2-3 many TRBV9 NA CASSVVMGTTDTQYF TGTGCCAGCAGCGTAGTGATGGGCACCACAGATACGCAGTATTTT
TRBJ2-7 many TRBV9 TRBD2 CASTKGGTSFVEQYF TGTGCCAGCACCAAGGGGGGGACTAGTTTCGTCGAGCAGTACTTC
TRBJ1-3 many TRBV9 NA CASSALPGVNTIYF TGTGCCAGCAGCGCCCTCCCCGGGGTAAACACCATATATTTT
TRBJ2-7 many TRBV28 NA CATLEASYEQYF TGTGCCACCCTGGAGGCTTCCTACGAGCAGTACTTC
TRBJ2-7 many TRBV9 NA CASSSHSGGSSYEQYF TGTGCCAGCAGCTCCCATTCTGGGGGGAGCTCCTACGAGCAGTACTTC
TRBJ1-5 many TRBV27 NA CASRDGGSNQPQHF TGTGCCAGCAGGGATGGGGGAAGCAATCAGCCCCAGCATTTT
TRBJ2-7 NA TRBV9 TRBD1 CASSARQGARAEQYF TGTGCCAGCAGCGCCAGACAGGGGGCGCGGGCCGAGCAGTACTTC
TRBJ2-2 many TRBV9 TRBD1 CASSARDRNTGELFF TGTGCCAGCAGCGCTCGGGACAGGAACACCGGGGAGCTGTTTTTT
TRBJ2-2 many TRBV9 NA CASSVVPYGGPGELFF TGTGCCAGCAGCGTAGTTCCTTACGGGGGGCCCGGGGAGCTGTTTTTT
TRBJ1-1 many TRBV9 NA CASSSQGSNTEAFF TGTGCCAGCAGCTCGCAGGGTTCGAACACTGAAGCTTTCTTT
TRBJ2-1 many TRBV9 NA CASSVARGEQFF TGTGCCAGCAGCGTAGCCAGGGGTGAGCAGTTCTTC
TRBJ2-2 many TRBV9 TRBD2 CASSVAEAGYAGELFF TGTGCCAGCAGCGTAGCAGAAGCGGGATACGCCGGGGAGCTGTTTTTT
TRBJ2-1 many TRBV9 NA CASSVGRYNEQFF TGTGCCAGCAGCGTAGGGCGGTACAATGAGCAGTTCTTC
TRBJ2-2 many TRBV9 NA CASSATAAGELFF TGTGCCAGCAGCGCCACCGCCGCCGGGGAGCTGTTTTTT
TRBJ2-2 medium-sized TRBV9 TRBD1 CASSPRGGGNTGELFF TGTGCCAGCAGCCCTCGAGGGGGCGGCAACACCGGGGAGCTGTTTTTT
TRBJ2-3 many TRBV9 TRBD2 CASSGTSGSSTDTQYF TGTGCCAGCAGCGGGACTAGCGGGTCAAGCACAGATACGCAGTATTTT
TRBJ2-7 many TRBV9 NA CASSPRDTTAEQYF TGTGCCAGCAGCCCGCGGGACACCACGGCCGAGCAGTACTTC
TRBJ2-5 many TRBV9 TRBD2 CASSAGTSGGPQETQYF TGTGCCAGCAGTGCCGGGACTAGCGGGGGGCCCCAAGAGACCCAGTACTTC
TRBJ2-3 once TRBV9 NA CASSVMGGPPTDTQYF TGTGCCAGCAGCGTAATGGGTGGGCCCCCCACAGATACGCAGTATTTT
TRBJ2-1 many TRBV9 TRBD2 CASSPGLAQGGHEQFF TGTGCCAGCAGCCCGGGACTAGCACAAGGGGGGCATGAGCAGTTCTTC
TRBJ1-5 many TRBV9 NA CASSPDGRNQPQHF TGTGCCAGCAGCCCCGACGGACGCAATCAGCCCCAGCATTTT
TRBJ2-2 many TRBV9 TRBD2 CASSQGLAGIRTGELFF TGTGCCAGCAGCCAAGGGCTAGCGGGAATCCGGACCGGGGAGCTGTTTTTT
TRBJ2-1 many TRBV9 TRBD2 CASSFQSGSNFNEQFF TGTGCCAGCAGCTTTCAGAGCGGGAGTAACTTTAATGAGCAGTTCTTC
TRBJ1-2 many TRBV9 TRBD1 CASRMTGSASGYTF TGTGCCAGCCGAATGACAGGGAGCGCTAGTGGCTACACCTTC
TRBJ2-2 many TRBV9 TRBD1 CASSTHGQGNTGELFF TGTGCCAGCAGCACCCACGGACAGGGTAACACCGGGGAGCTGTTTTTT